These T cell receptor beta chains were read from a single sample in a study of response to subunit inactivated influenza vaccine. From the RT-PCR reads, TCRdb called clonotypes with MiXCR, one entry per CDR3 protein. This sample carries about 650,000 distinct CDR3 sequences, about 14% of them seen once, and the ten largest clones take 7.6%. The input for sequencing was PBMCs from blood, taken around two weeks before vaccination. The receptors originated from a man aged 45-65 years who received an inactivated influenza vaccine. The CDR3 runs from the conserved cysteine through the conserved F or W. The order of the fields is CDR3 length, V gene, J gene, CDR3 protein.

cdr3_length: 15
v_call: TRBV12-3/TRBV12-4
j_call: TRBJ2-1
cdr3_aa: CASSPTSERGNEQFF

cdr3_length: 15
v_call: TRBV4-1
j_call: TRBJ2-7
cdr3_aa: CASSQAASGSYEQYF

cdr3_length: 14
v_call: TRBV7-2
j_call: TRBJ1-2
cdr3_aa: CASSLFVDSYGYTF

cdr3_length: 15
v_call: TRBV7-2
j_call: TRBJ2-1
cdr3_aa: CASSLGGYSYNEQFF

cdr3_length: 14
v_call: TRBV4-2
j_call: TRBJ2-7
cdr3_aa: CASSQEDRPQWQYF

cdr3_length: 13
v_call: TRBV29-1
j_call: TRBJ2-3
cdr3_aa: CSVFGRPTDTQYF

cdr3_length: 16
v_call: TRBV20-1
j_call: TRBJ2-7
cdr3_aa: CSARDPRQGESYEQYF

cdr3_length: 15
v_call: TRBV15
j_call: TRBJ2-7
cdr3_aa: CATSTQGAGLGEQYF

cdr3_length: 15
v_call: TRBV6-2/TRBV6-3
j_call: TRBJ2-7
cdr3_aa: CASSPDGAFSYEQYF

cdr3_length: 14
v_call: TRBV7-8
j_call: TRBJ2-2
cdr3_aa: CASSLSSGPGELFF

cdr3_length: 10
v_call: TRBV28
j_call: TRBJ2-7
cdr3_aa: CASSLYEQYF

cdr3_length: 15
v_call: TRBV6-5
j_call: TRBJ1-2
cdr3_aa: CASSYSGSADYGYTF

cdr3_length: 15
v_call: TRBV6-5
j_call: TRBJ1-1
cdr3_aa: CASSPSSVGNTEAFF

cdr3_length: 13
v_call: TRBV7-9
j_call: TRBJ1-1
cdr3_aa: CASKLGGNTEAFF

cdr3_length: 15
v_call: TRBV15
j_call: TRBJ2-2
cdr3_aa: CATRKFGQGSGELFF

cdr3_length: 16
v_call: TRBV3-1
j_call: TRBJ2-1
cdr3_aa: CASSQSLRSGYNEQFF

cdr3_length: 15
v_call: TRBV9
j_call: TRBJ2-1
cdr3_aa: CASSVGSGTYNEQFF

cdr3_length: 16
v_call: TRBV7-2
j_call: TRBJ1-6
cdr3_aa: CASTGQGRIYNSPLHF

cdr3_length: 12
v_call: TRBV6-2/TRBV6-3
j_call: TRBJ2-1
cdr3_aa: CASSHGPNEQFF

cdr3_length: 13
v_call: TRBV24-1
j_call: TRBJ2-1
cdr3_aa: CALRGEAYNEQFF

cdr3_length: 13
v_call: TRBV29-1
j_call: TRBJ2-3
cdr3_aa: CSARDREVDTQYF

cdr3_length: 15
v_call: TRBV18
j_call: TRBJ2-7
cdr3_aa: CASSQYRGRSYEQYF

cdr3_length: 14
v_call: TRBV5-6
j_call: TRBJ2-5
cdr3_aa: CASSIGTIQETQYF

cdr3_length: 14
v_call: TRBV3-1
j_call: TRBJ2-2
cdr3_aa: CASSQDPYTGELFF

cdr3_length: 15
v_call: TRBV7-9
j_call: TRBJ2-7
cdr3_aa: CASSSLTDRGHEQYF

cdr3_length: 14
v_call: TRBV7-6
j_call: TRBJ2-2
cdr3_aa: CASSLEGDTGELFF

cdr3_length: 16
v_call: TRBV5-1
j_call: TRBJ2-1
cdr3_aa: CASAHSAGGAYNEQFF

cdr3_length: 15
v_call: TRBV20-1
j_call: TRBJ2-7
cdr3_aa: CSASLRGLAPYEQYF

cdr3_length: 14
v_call: TRBV27
j_call: TRBJ2-1
cdr3_aa: CASSLTARGDEQFF

cdr3_length: 18
v_call: TRBV6-1
j_call: TRBJ2-3
cdr3_aa: CAISEAFGSGSFADTQYF

cdr3_length: 15
v_call: TRBV12-3/TRBV12-4
j_call: TRBJ1-4
cdr3_aa: CASRTGPPGDEKLFF

cdr3_length: 12
v_call: TRBV20-1
j_call: TRBJ2-3
cdr3_aa: CSIGGSTDTQYF

cdr3_length: 13
v_call: TRBV7-9
j_call: TRBJ2-1
cdr3_aa: CASSLVQRDEQFF

cdr3_length: 13
v_call: TRBV11-3
j_call: TRBJ2-2
cdr3_aa: CASSLVAYGELFF

cdr3_length: 14
v_call: TRBV11-2
j_call: TRBJ2-1
cdr3_aa: CASSFPGPYNEQFF

cdr3_length: 16
v_call: TRBV4-3
j_call: TRBJ2-5
cdr3_aa: CASSQVISGKIETQYF

cdr3_length: 10
v_call: TRBV6-1
j_call: TRBJ2-1
cdr3_aa: CASSRQGQFF

cdr3_length: 15
v_call: TRBV6-1
j_call: TRBJ2-7
cdr3_aa: CASSQGQGAKYEQYF

cdr3_length: 15
v_call: TRBV30
j_call: TRBJ2-1
cdr3_aa: CAFPGRHSLYNEQFF

cdr3_length: 16
v_call: TRBV20-1
j_call: TRBJ2-7
cdr3_aa: CSAIDPASGGTYEQYF

cdr3_length: 15
v_call: TRBV5-6
j_call: TRBJ2-7
cdr3_aa: CASSSTGGVRYEQYF

cdr3_length: 16
v_call: TRBV6-1
j_call: TRBJ2-3
cdr3_aa: CASSDQPSGGTDTQYF

cdr3_length: 12
v_call: TRBV9
j_call: TRBJ2-7
cdr3_aa: CASSGSRAEQYF

cdr3_length: 14
v_call: TRBV29-1
j_call: TRBJ2-2
cdr3_aa: CSVGLAGGTGELFF